This T cell receptor (beta chain) was retrieved from a study of blood T cell repertoires in COVID-19. Study at large: Acute and convalescent COVID-19 specimens originated in the United States, Italy and Spain.

Libraries were prepared by immunoSEQ multiplex PCR; TCRdb keeps only in-frame clonotypes and omits some of them. Of about 190,000 clones in the sample, 88% were seen once. This CDR3 comprises 16 residues. The sample comprised peripheral blood. The chain combines TRBV21-1 with TRBJ1-5. TRBV21-1 is noted as a pseudogene. This sequence was found in a man aged 70 or older with active or convalescent COVID-19. The CDR3 DNA is TGTGCCAGCACCCTGGGGGGGGCAGAAGGATCTCAGCCCCAGCATTTT. Its protein product is CASTLGGAEGSQPQHF.